A selection of T cell receptor beta chains follows, all from one sample in a study of shared clonotypes between healthy human individuals. Sequencing was performed with immunoSEQ multiplex PCR; in TCRdb, only in-frame clones are kept and a portion is missing. Of roughly 760,000 clones detected, around two thirds appear once; the ten largest clones hold under 2%. The sequenced material came from memory CD4+ T cells sorted from blood. The receptors shown here come from a woman aged 30 to 39 in good health. Each CDR3 is given with its conserved first and last residue. D genes are given only for firm matches. Not every row has a clone size; where given, it reads once, few, many or a size class.

CDR3 protein,CDR3 DNA,J gene,V gene,D gene,clone size
CASRTRGSNQPQHF,TGTGCCAGTAGAACCAGGGGAAGCAATCAGCCCCAGCATTTT,TRBJ1-5,TRBV19,NA,NA
CASSDGGGATFTGELFF,TGCGCCAGCAGTGACGGGGGGGGCGCCACGTTTACCGGGGAGCTGTTTTTT,TRBJ2-2,TRBV10-1,TRBD2,once
CASSGLGRSSGANVLTF,TGTGCCAGCAGCGGTTTAGGCAGGAGCTCTGGGGCCAACGTCCTGACTTTC,TRBJ2-6,TRBV9,NA,NA
CASSTTSWEQYF,TGTGCCAGCAGCACGACTAGCTGGGAGCAGTACTTC,TRBJ2-7,TRBV7-2,TRBD2,NA
CASSLGASGYQETQYF,TGCGCCAGCAGCTTGGGGGCTAGCGGATACCAAGAGACCCAGTACTTC,TRBJ2-5,TRBV5-1,TRBD2,NA
CAWSPDRSSYEQYF,TGTGCCTGGAGCCCAGACAGGAGCTCCTACGAGCAGTACTTC,TRBJ2-7,TRBV30,NA,NA
CASTSPSGSHPDTQYF,TGTGCCAGCACCTCACCTAGCGGGAGTCACCCCGATACGCAGTATTTT,TRBJ2-3,TRBV28,TRBD2,many
CASSSQLGRGTGELFF,TGTGCCAGCAGCTCCCAGTTGGGGAGGGGCACCGGGGAGCTGTTTTTT,TRBJ2-2,TRBV11-2,TRBD2,NA
CAWRGADQFGNTIYF,TGTGCCTGGAGAGGGGCAGACCAATTTGGAAACACCATATATTTT,TRBJ1-3,TRBV30,NA,NA
CASSPQGGTGNTIYF,TGTGCCAGCAGCCCCCAGGGGGGAACTGGAAACACCATATATTTT,TRBJ1-3,TRBV9,TRBD1,NA
CASTLGQGGQPQHF,TGTGCCAGCACCCTTGGACAGGGAGGTCAGCCCCAGCATTTT,TRBJ1-5,TRBV6-6,TRBD1,many
CASSSYEKLFF,TGTGCCAGCAGTTCATACGAAAAACTGTTTTTT,TRBJ1-4,TRBV28,NA,NA
CASSLEATKGYEQYF,TGTGCCAGCAGCTTAGAAGCGACCAAGGGCTACGAGCAGTACTTC,TRBJ2-7,TRBV7-9,NA,NA
CASSLSDYNEQFF,TGCGCCAGCAGCTTGTCAGATTACAATGAGCAGTTCTTC,TRBJ2-1,TRBV5-1,NA,NA
CASSIKVNQPQHF,TGTGCCAGTAGTATAAAGGTCAATCAGCCCCAGCATTTT,TRBJ1-5,TRBV19,NA,NA
CASSAGREKLFF,TGTGCCAGCAGTGCAGGGAGGGAAAAACTGTTTTTT,TRBJ1-4,TRBV2,NA,few
CASSLSKSGQAVDYGYTF,TGTGCCAGCAGTTTATCGAAGAGCGGACAGGCTGTGGACTATGGCTACACCTTC,TRBJ1-2,TRBV27,TRBD1,NA
CASSSGLAVLRNEQFF,TGTGCCAGCAGCTCCGGCCTAGCGGTCCTAAGGAATGAGCAGTTCTTC,TRBJ2-1,TRBV7-8,TRBD2,NA
CASSPWTGYEQYF,TGTGCCAGCAGCCCATGGACAGGCTACGAGCAGTACTTC,TRBJ2-7,TRBV7-2,TRBD1,NA
CASSDGQGAYEQFF,TGCGCCAGCAGCGACGGACAGGGGGCCTATGAGCAGTTCTTC,TRBJ2-1,TRBV4-1,TRBD1,NA
CASSLTGQSTNEKLFF,TGCGCCAGCAGCTTGACGGGGCAGTCAACTAATGAAAAACTGTTTTTT,TRBJ1-4,TRBV5-1,NA,NA
CASIQRGTGFYEQYF,TGTGCCAGCATCCAAAGGGGGACAGGGTTCTACGAGCAGTACTTC,TRBJ2-7,TRBV27,TRBD1,many
CASSSDRGYGYTF,TGTGCCAGCAGCTCGGACAGGGGCTATGGCTACACCTTC,TRBJ1-2,TRBV5-4,TRBD1,few
CATVGLGISYEQYF,TGTGCCACAGTCGGACTAGGGATTAGCTACGAGCAGTACTTC,TRBJ2-7,TRBV6-1,TRBD2,NA
CASSSSTGGNEQYF,TGTGCCAGCAGCTCTTCGACAGGGGGGAACGAGCAGTACTTC,TRBJ2-7,TRBV11-3,TRBD1,NA
CASSGQANEKLFF,TGTGCCAGCAGTGGGCAGGCTAATGAAAAACTGTTTTTT,TRBJ1-4,TRBV13,NA,NA
CASTRGAAQPQHF,TGTGCCAGCACTCGGGGGGCGGCTCAGCCCCAGCATTTT,TRBJ1-5,TRBV28,NA,NA
CASSFVTLRGEQFF,TGTGCCAGCAGCTTTGTAACTCTCCGGGGTGAGCAGTTCTTC,TRBJ2-1,TRBV7-9,NA,NA
CASDNGGELFF,TGTGCCAGCGATAATGGTGGGGAGCTGTTTTTT,TRBJ2-2,TRBV11-3,NA,NA
CASSLTGDTEAFF,TGTGCCAGTAGTCTCACAGGGGACACTGAAGCTTTCTTT,TRBJ1-1,TRBV19,TRBD1,NA
CAWKRPGSLLEQYF,TGTGCCTGGAAGAGACCGGGGTCCCTTCTCGAGCAGTACTTC,TRBJ2-7,TRBV30,NA,NA
CASSDGSSANYNEQFF,TGCGCCAGCAGCGACGGATCTAGCGCGAATTACAATGAGCAGTTCTTC,TRBJ2-1,TRBV5-1,NA,NA
CASSKVLAGELFF,TGTGCCAGCAGCAAAGTTTTAGCCGGGGAGCTGTTTTTT,TRBJ2-2,TRBV21-1,NA,once
CASSGLAGVPTDTQYF,TGTGCCAGCAGTGGGCTAGCGGGAGTCCCAACAGATACGCAGTATTTT,TRBJ2-3,TRBV28,TRBD2,NA
CASSVTGPTGRGYTF,TGTGCCAGCAGTGTGACAGGGCCGACGGGACGCGGCTACACCTTC,TRBJ1-2,TRBV28,TRBD1,NA
CASSLGPTGPTQAQHF,TGCGCCAGCAGCTTGGGGCCTACAGGGCCCACTCAGGCCCAGCATTTT,TRBJ1-5,TRBV5-1,NA,once
CASSLDRVGGYTF,TGTGCCAGCAGTTTGGACAGGGTCGGCGGCTACACCTTC,TRBJ1-2,TRBV6-6,TRBD1,NA
CASSQELGLAGGDEQYF,TGTGCCAGCAGCCAAGAATTGGGACTAGCGGGAGGGGACGAGCAGTACTTC,TRBJ2-7,TRBV4-2,TRBD2,NA
CASSLPSTDTQYF,TGTGCCAGCAGCTTACCGAGCACAGATACGCAGTATTTT,TRBJ2-3,TRBV11-1,NA,NA
CASSSIIRRGSTDTQYF,TGTGCCAGCAGCTCAATCATTAGACGGGGGAGCACAGATACGCAGTATTTT,TRBJ2-3,TRBV7-8,NA,NA
CASTLGSAEGTEAFF,TGCGCCAGCACCCTGGGGTCCGCGGAGGGCACTGAAGCTTTCTTT,TRBJ1-1,TRBV5-1,NA,NA
CASSSGTGETGELFF,TGCGCCAGCAGCTCCGGGACAGGGGAGACCGGGGAGCTGTTTTTT,TRBJ2-2,TRBV5-1,TRBD1,NA
CASRSDRALREQYF,TGTGCCAGCAGATCGGACAGGGCACTGAGGGAGCAGTACTTC,TRBJ2-7,TRBV27,TRBD1,NA
CASSLGRGQGGSYEQYF,TGTGCCAGCAGCTTAGGTCGGGGGCAGGGAGGCTCCTACGAGCAGTACTTC,TRBJ2-7,TRBV11-2,NA,NA
CASSQGAGGYGYTF,TGTGCCAGCAGCCAGGGGGCCGGGGGCTATGGCTACACCTTC,TRBJ1-2,TRBV28,TRBD1,NA
CASSFRSPQETQYF,TGTGCCAGCAGTTTTCGTTCGCCCCAGGAGACCCAGTACTTC,TRBJ2-5,TRBV28,NA,NA
CASSFQGGRNTEAFF,TGTGCCAGCAGCTTTCAGGGGGGACGGAACACTGAAGCTTTCTTT,TRBJ1-1,TRBV7-9,TRBD1,once
CAISETAAMNTEAFF,TGTGCCATCAGTGAGACCGCAGCTATGAACACTGAAGCTTTCTTT,TRBJ1-1,TRBV10-3,NA,NA
CASSWFRGPKAGANVLTF,TGTGCCAGCAGTTGGTTCAGGGGGCCAAAGGCTGGGGCCAACGTCCTGACTTTC,TRBJ2-6,TRBV28,TRBD1,few
CASSQVFSGTDNEQFF,TGCGCCAGCAGCCAAGTGTTTAGCGGGACTGACAATGAGCAGTTCTTC,TRBJ2-1,TRBV4-1,TRBD2,NA